These 13 T cell receptor beta chains were sequenced from one sample in a study of T cell changes during pregnancy in multiple sclerosis (dated by TCRdb to the late 2010s). The library was generated by the immunoSEQ multiplex PCR assay. The table was pulled from immuneACCESS by TCRdb, which kept in-frame rearrangements only. Such tables lose some clones; where checked, under half of the loss comes from unresolved V genes, and the rest has no known cause. The sample includes 76,000 or so clones, with just over 90% observed a single time. The ten biggest clones cover around 0.7% of the sample. The sequenced sample was peripheral blood, obtained in the second trimester of pregnancy. All receptors derive from a female donor in good health, enrolled as a control in a pregnancy study.

The chain is built from TRBV15 and TRBJ1-2, with D tentatively TRBD1 (5 bases). The CDR3 contains 16 residues. V lost 0 bases to trimming and J lost 3 bases, with 14 bases between them. CDR1 is LNHNV and CDR2 is YYDKDF in the germline V gene (reference sequence). In DNA, the CDR3 is TGTGCCACCAGCAGAGATGCGGAGGGACGGTACTATGGCTACACCTTC. Its translation is CATSRDAEGRYYGYTF.

The rearrangement links TRBV7-2 to TRBJ2-1, with 8 bases matching TRBD2. V was pared by 5 bases and J by 4 bases, with 13 bases of the junction left unmatched. Germline CDR1 and CDR2: SGHTA and FQGNSA. The CDR3 is made up of 17 amino acids. The CDR3 region has the DNA TGTGCCAGCAGCCCTAGCGGGCCCCACGTTAGATACAATGAGCAGTTCTTC. As protein: CASSPSGPHVRYNEQFF. Full variable domain (missing parts from reference TRBV7-2 and TRBJ2-1): GAGVSQSPSNKVTEKGKDVELRCDPISGHTALYWYRQSLGQGLEFLIYFQGNSAPDKSGLPSDRFSAERTGGSVSTLTIQRTQQEDSAVYLCASSPSGPHVRYNEQFFGPGTRLTVL.

The genes are TRBV6-5 and TRBJ1-2; 7 bases are a match to TRBD1. Germline V lookup: CDR1 MNHEY, CDR2 SVGAGI. This CDR3 is 16 amino acids long. With V trimmed by 4 bases and J by 0 bases, 8 bases remained unmatched. The CDR3 DNA sequence: TGTGCCAGCAGTTCCCGGGACAGTGACCCTAACTATGGCTACACCTTC. It translates to CASSSRDSDPNYGYTF.

The chain carries TRBV5-4 and TRBJ2-7; maybe TRBD2 (5 bases). This CDR3 is built from 14 residues. Germline V gene data show CDR1 as SGHNT and CDR2 as YYREEE (reference sequence). The V gene lost 4 bases and the J gene lost 0 bases, with 11 bases spanning the gap. The DNA of the CDR3 is TGTGCCAGCAGCCACAGCGGAATCTCCTACGAGCAGTACTTC. Its protein is CASSHSGISYEQYF. The whole variable domain, remainder taken from reference TRBV5-4 and TRBJ2-7, is ETGVTQSPTHLIKTRGQQVTLRCSSQSGHNTVSWYQQALGQGPQFIFQYYREEENGRGNFPPRFSGLQFPNYSSELNVNALELDDSALYLCASSHSGISYEQYFGPGTRLTVT.

The J gene is TRBJ2-7, the V gene TRBV30, with 8 bases matching TRBD2. The CDR3 covers 13 residues. The V and J ends lost 4 bases and 6 bases, in that order; junction bases with no gene match: 8. CDR1 is GTSNPN, CDR2 SVGIG, per germline (reference sequence). The CDR3 sequence: CAWTGGRGGEQYF. For the CDR3, the DNA is TGTGCCTGGACGGGAGGGAGAGGTGGCGAGCAGTACTTC.

The V call is TRBV7-9, the J call TRBJ2-3; D is perhaps TRBD2 (6 bases). Germline CDR1 SEHNR, CDR2 FQNEAQ (reference sequence). CDR3 length equals 16 residues. The germline V and J ends were trimmed by 1 base and 8 bases, with 19 bases remaining between them. The CDR3 region has the DNA TGTGCCAGCAGCTTAGGGGGGGTCCTCGAAGCAGCTACGCAGTATTTT. It encodes CASSLGGVLEAATQYF. The variable domain in full, completed from reference TRBV7-9 and TRBJ2-3, reads DTGVSQNPRHKITKRGQNVTFRCDPISEHNRLYWYRQTLGQGPEFLTYFQNEAQLEKSRLLSDRFSAERPKGSFSTLEIQRTEQGDSAMYLCASSLGGVLEAATQYFGPGTRLTVL.

This clone has just a few counts. This chain uses TRBV4-2 with TRBJ1-5; 7 bases are a match to TRBD1. Losses at the gene ends were 0 bases for V and 2 bases for J; bases not matched to a gene: 7. Per the germline V gene, CDR1 is LGHNA and CDR2 is YNFKEQ. The CDR3 sequence is 17 residues long. The CDR3 sequence: CASSQDLGGRGNQPQHF. Here the CDR3 DNA reads TGTGCCAGCAGCCAAGATTTAGGGGGCAGGGGCAATCAGCCCCAGCATTTT.

The V gene is TRBV19, the J gene TRBJ1-3; D is unresolved. The CDR3 extends over 15 amino acids. The germline V gene has CDR1 LNHDA and CDR2 SQIVND (reference sequence). V dropped 6 bases and J dropped 0 bases, with 12 bases sitting between them. The CDR3 spells CASSQAGSSGNTIYF. The CDR3 nucleotides are TGTGCCAGTAGCCAGGCGGGAAGCTCTGGAAACACCATATATTTT.

J is TRBJ1-5 and V is TRBV15; TRBD1 might be the D (6 bases). Germline assignment: CDR1 LNHNV and CDR2 YYDKDF (reference sequence). The CDR3 has 14 residues. V shed 4 bases and J shed 7 bases, with 14 bases lying between them. The CDR3: CATSKQGAGQPQHF. The DNA of the CDR3 is TGTGCCACCAGCAAACAGGGAGCGGGGCAGCCCCAGCATTTT.

The V gene is TRBV11-3, the J gene TRBJ2-7; weak D call: TRBD1 (6 bases). The V and J ends lost 1 base and 3 bases respectively, with 13 bases between them. CDR1 and CDR2 (germline): SGHNT, YENEEA. CDR3 length equals 15 residues. The CDR3 DNA reads as TGTGCCAGCAGCTTAGGGGGGCTTGCCGACTACGAGCAGTACTTC. Its translation is CASSLGGLADYEQYF.

The gene calls are TRBV29-1 and TRBJ2-5, with 7 bases matching TRBD2. The CDR3 totals 13 residues. Trimming removed 7 bases from V and 4 bases from J; junction bases left unmatched: 9. Germline lookup yields CDR1 SQVTM and CDR2 ANQGSEA. The chain's CDR3 is CSAGGVLVETQYF. Written as DNA, the CDR3 is TGCAGCGCTGGGGGGGTCCTAGTAGAGACCCAGTACTTC.

The chain is built from TRBV7-2 and TRBJ2-1; D may be TRBD1 (6 bases). This CDR3 has 15 amino acids. Germline V gene sequence: CDR1 SGHTA, CDR2 FQGNSA. The ends were cut back, 4 bases at V and 0 bases at J, with 10 bases in the middle. CDR3 DNA sequence: TGTGCCAGCAGCTCACAGGGTAGCTCCTACAATGAGCAGTTCTTC. Translated, it gives CASSSQGSSYNEQFF. Looking up the rest from reference TRBV7-2 and TRBJ2-1 gives the full variable domain: GAGVSQSPSNKVTEKGKDVELRCDPISGHTALYWYRQSLGQGLEFLIYFQGNSAPDKSGLPSDRFSAERTGGSVSTLTIQRTQQEDSAVYLCASSSQGSSYNEQFFGPGTRLTVL.

The chain couples TRBV18 to TRBJ2-3; maybe TRBD1 (5 bases). The CDR3 extends over 15 amino acids. Trimming pared 0 bases from V and 2 bases from J, leaving 9 bases between. Germline V lookup: CDR1 KGHSH, CDR2 LQKENI. CDR3 residues: CASSPPGVSTDTQYF. The CDR3 DNA is TGTGCCAGCTCACCACCAGGGGTTTCCACAGATACGCAGTATTTT.